The 11 T cell receptor beta chains reported below all come from one sample, sequenced in a study of T cell changes during pregnancy in multiple sclerosis (dated by TCRdb to the late 2010s). Receptor libraries were prepared by the immunoSEQ multiplex PCR assay. TCRdb re-hosts the immuneACCESS table, in-frame sequences only. Its copies lack some clones; in the studies checked, an unresolved V gene accounts for under half of them, and the cause for the rest is not known. The sample profile shows 40,000 to 45,000 clones; around 89% of them were found once. Of the sample, about 0.61% falls within the top ten clones. The sequencing here drew on CD4+ T cells from peripheral blood mononuclear cells, taken in the first trimester of pregnancy. Receptor source: a female donor with multiple sclerosis, enrolled in a pregnancy study.

The rearrangement uses TRBV11-2 and TRBJ1-1; 7 bases fit TRBD1. The germline gives CDR1 SGHAT, CDR2 FQNNGV. The CDR3 spans 12 residues. With 6 bases clipped from V and 11 bases from J, the junction kept 9 bases outside the gene matches. The CDR3 here is CASRLLQGHAFF. The CDR3 nucleotides are TGTGCCAGCAGGCTACTACAGGGGCATGCTTTCTTT.

The J gene is TRBJ1-2, the V gene TRBV2; 7 bases line up with TRBD1. The germline gives CDR1 SNHLY, CDR2 FYNNEI. Unmatched junction bases numbered 10, after V lost 2 bases and J lost 7 bases. The CDR3 is 15 amino acids. CDR3 in amino acids: CASSESPGGFVGYTF. CDR3 coding DNA: TGTGCCAGCAGTGAATCCCCAGGGGGATTTGTTGGCTACACCTTC. Looking up the rest from reference TRBV2 and TRBJ1-2 gives the full variable domain: EPEVTQTPSHQVTQMGQEVILRCVPISNHLYFYWYRQILGQKVEFLVSFYNNEISEKSEIFDDQFSVERPDGSNFTLKIRSTKLEDSAMYFCASSESPGGFVGYTFGSGTRLTVV.

The V call is TRBV5-1, the J call TRBJ2-7; a possible D gene is TRBD2 (5 bases). The CDR3 sequence is 14 residues long. CDR1 and CDR2 from the germline V gene are SGHRS and YFSETQ. Trimming cost V 9 bases and J 1 base, with 17 bases left between them. The CDR3 protein is CATKTWTASYEQYF. CDR3 DNA: TGCGCCACCAAGACGTGGACTGCTTCCTACGAGCAGTACTTC.

The rearrangement links TRBV29-1 to TRBJ2-5, with D perhaps matching TRBD2 (6 bases). CDR3 length: 13 residues. The germline V and J ends were trimmed by 2 bases and 5 bases, with 12 bases remaining between them. The V gene's germline CDR1 is SQVTM and CDR2 ANQGSEA. DNA of the CDR3: TGCAGCGTTGAATTGGCGGCGGGGGAGACCCAGTACTTC. It translates to CSVELAAGETQYF.

This clone is deemed medium-sized. The J gene is TRBJ2-5, the V gene TRBV6-5, with 10 nucleotides matching TRBD1. CDR1 is MNHEY, CDR2 SVGAGI, per germline. V gave up 10 bases and J gave up 4 bases; unmatched junction bases: 9. The CDR3 runs to 14 residues. The CDR3 region has the DNA TGTGCCACTAGGACAGGGGGTTTAGGAGAGACCCAGTACTTC. This codes for CATRTGGLGETQYF.

The rearrangement joins TRBV28 to TRBJ1-1, with D maybe TRBD1 (5 bases). Germline V gene lookup returns CDR1 MDHEN and CDR2 SYDVKM. Trimming removed 6 bases at V and 1 base at J, with 15 bases between. This CDR3 has 15 residues. CDR3 residues: CASSRMTVQNTEAFF. The CDR3 DNA reads as TGTGCCAGCAGCAGAATGACAGTTCAGAACACTGAAGCTTTCTTT.

The chain recombines TRBV9 with TRBJ2-4; D is possibly TRBD1 (6 bases). Between the trimmed V and J ends, which lost 2 bases and 2 bases, there was a span of 11 bases. This CDR3 region has 15 residues. Germline V gene sequence: CDR1 SGDLS, CDR2 YYNGEE. CDR3 in DNA: TGTGCCAGCAGCGTTTCAGGGGAGCCCAAAAACATTCAGTACTTC. This codes for CASSVSGEPKNIQYF.

V and J are TRBV7-3 and TRBJ2-1; 10 bases fit TRBD2. Per the germline V gene, CDR1 is SGHTA and CDR2 is FQGTGA. V shed 5 bases, J shed 0 bases, and the junction held 13 bases outside the gene matches. There are 19 residues in the CDR3. The CDR3 sequence is CASSPQPRLAGTSYNEQFF. CDR3 bases: TGTGCCAGCAGCCCCCAACCAAGACTAGCGGGCACCTCCTACAATGAGCAGTTCTTC.

This chain links TRBV7-2 with TRBJ2-2; 12 bases fit TRBD2. With V trimmed by 4 bases and J by 4 bases, 10 bases remained unmatched. Per the germline V gene, CDR1 is SGHTA and CDR2 is FQGNSA. This CDR3 is 18 amino acids long. CDR3 sequence reads: CASSSSLLAGGPTGELFF. Here the CDR3 DNA reads TGTGCCAGCAGCTCCAGCCTACTAGCGGGAGGCCCCACCGGGGAGCTGTTTTTT.

The rearrangement joins TRBV6-6 to TRBJ1-2; the match to TRBD1 covers 7 bases. CDR1 is MNHNY, CDR2 SVGAGI, per germline (reference sequence). This CDR3 has 14 amino acids. J was trimmed by 0 bases and V by 2 bases; bases with no gene match: 0. CDR3 region: CASSYDRANYGYTF. Here the CDR3 DNA reads TGTGCCAGCAGTTACGACAGGGCTAACTATGGCTACACCTTC.

This rearrangement joins TRBV28 to TRBJ2-7, with 10 bases matching TRBD2. The germline CDR1 and CDR2 sequences are MDHEN and SYDVKM. The CDR3 runs 16 residues. V shed 9 bases and J 7 bases; nucleotides not matched to a gene: 18. The CDR3 region is CASVAAGGDLRWEQYF. In nucleotides, the CDR3 is TGTGCCAGTGTTGCAGCGGGAGGGGACCTTCGGTGGGAGCAGTACTTC.